Following are 10 T cell receptor beta chains from one sample sequenced in a study of blood T cell repertoires in COVID-19. The repertoire was sequenced with immunoSEQ multiplex PCR; TCRdb's copy has only in-frame clones and lacks some. The data hold about 270,000 clones, with roughly 79% observed a single time. The sample comprised peripheral blood. The receptor source for this set is a woman aged 60 to 75 with active or convalescent COVID-19.

The CDR3 reads CASSHGSGSYEQYF. Written as DNA, the CDR3 is TGTGCCAGCAGCCACGGTTCAGGTTCCTACGAGCAGTACTTC. The chain has TRBV3-1 (or the pseudogene TRBV3-2) and TRBJ2-7; D ambiguous. This CDR3 is built from 14 residues. Per the germline V gene, CDR1 is LGHDT and CDR2 is YNNKEL (reference sequence). The V and J ends lost 3 bases and 1 base respectively, with 10 bases between them.

The rearrangement links TRBV27 to TRBJ1-5; D remains ambiguous. Germline V gene lookup returns CDR1 MNHEY and CDR2 SMNVEV (reference sequence). CDR3 length: 12 residues. Trimming cost V 5 bases and J 5 bases, with 7 bases left between them. The CDR3 coding sequence is TGTGCCAGCAGTCCCCTCGATCAGCCCCAGCATTTT. Translated, it gives CASSPLDQPQHF.

This chain connects TRBV6-5 to TRBJ1-1; 8 nucleotides agree with TRBD1. Trimming removed 6 bases from V and 5 bases from J; junction bases left unmatched: 11. This CDR3 contains 15 residues. From germline, CDR1 is MNHEY and CDR2 SVGAGI. CDR3 nucleotides: TGTGCCAGCAGCTTGGGACAGGAATTAAGGACTGAAGCTTTCTTT. Translated: CASSLGQELRTEAFF.

The rearrangement joins TRBV6-2 or TRBV6-3 to TRBJ1-6; D not resolved. CDR1 and CDR2 (germline): MNHEY, SVGEGT. Trimming removed 3 bases from V and 6 bases from J, with 12 bases in between. This CDR3 region has 15 residues. The CDR3 reads CASSYTRNRNSPLHF. CDR3 in DNA: TGTGCCAGCAGTTATACGAGGAATCGTAATTCACCCCTCCACTTT.

The chain has TRBV4-1 and TRBJ2-5, with TRBD1 matching over 12 bases. The CDR3 length is 16 residues. V lost 1 base, J lost 3 bases, and 3 bases stayed unmatched. CDR1 MGHRA and CDR2 YSYEKL come from the germline V gene. Here the CDR3 reads CASSQGDRGRKETQYF. DNA for the CDR3: TGCGCCAGCAGCCAAGGGGACAGGGGGCGCAAAGAGACCCAGTACTTC.

V is TRBV6-1 and J is TRBJ1-3; TRBD1 aligns across 7 bases. Germline V gene lookup returns CDR1 MNHNS and CDR2 SASEGT. CDR3 length: 16 residues. The ends lost 4 bases at V and 5 bases at J; junction bases unmatched: 11. CDR3 nucleotides: TGTGCCAGCAGTGTGTCCGGCGGGACAGCACGAAACACCATATATTTT. It translates to CASSVSGGTARNTIYF.

This chain connects TRBV18 to TRBJ1-2, with 11 bases fitting TRBD1. CDR3 length equals 18 residues. With V trimmed by 1 base and J by 3 bases, 10 bases remained unmatched. Per the germline V gene, CDR1 is KGHSH and CDR2 is LQKENI. For the CDR3, the DNA is TGTGCCAGCTCACCACAGCGGACAGGGGGCCAACTGGACTATGGCTACACCTTC. This sequence encodes CASSPQRTGGQLDYGYTF.

This chain links TRBV5-1 with TRBJ1-1; 7 nucleotides align to TRBD1. This CDR3 has 15 amino acids. CDR1 SGHRS and CDR2 YFSETQ come from the germline V gene. The J segment lost 3 bases and the V segment lost 4 bases, leaving 9 bases of the junction unmatched. The CDR3 nucleotides read TGCGCCAGCAGCACGCGACAGGGAGCGGACACTGAAGCTTTCTTT. It is translated as CASSTRQGADTEAFF.

The rearrangement joins TRBV19 to TRBJ2-3, with D perhaps TRBD1 (6 bases). Between the trimmed V and J ends, which lost 3 bases and 4 bases, there was a span of 14 bases. CDR1 and CDR2 from the germline V gene are LNHDA and SQIVND (reference sequence). CDR3 length: 15 amino acids. Here the CDR3 DNA reads TGTGCCAGTAGTATCGGACAGATGGGCGCAGATACGCAGTATTTT. Translation gives CASSIGQMGADTQYF.

The chain has TRBV9 and TRBJ1-3; possible D gene TRBD1, 6 bases. This CDR3 has 15 residues. Germline CDR1 SGDLS, CDR2 YYNGEE. With 4 bases removed from V and 0 bases from J, the gap between germline ends came to 11 bases. CDR3 sequence: CASSPGQHSGNTIYF. DNA of the CDR3: TGTGCCAGCAGCCCCGGACAGCACTCTGGAAACACCATATATTTT. Supplemented by reference TRBV9 and TRBJ1-3, the full variable domain reads DSGVTQTPKHLITATGQRVTLRCSPRSGDLSVYWYQQSLDQGLQFLIQYYNGEERAKGNILERFSAQQFPDLHSELNLSSLELGDSALYFCASSPGQHSGNTIYFGEGSWLTVV.